Listed here are 30 T cell receptor beta chains from one sample, sequenced in a study of blood T cell repertoires in COVID-19 (dated by TCRdb to 2018 to 2021). Preparation of the library involved the immunoSEQ multiplex PCR assay. TCRdb stores this immuneACCESS table with in-frame sequences only. Part of the clones is absent; in the studies checked, under half of the shortfall reflects unresolved V genes, and no reason is known for the rest. This sample is represented by around 38,000 clones; 70% to 90% of them were singletons. Around 6.2% of the sample rests with the top ten. Material for sequencing was peripheral blood. The receptors were gathered from a human donor in a cohort sampled during active COVID-19.

The V and J genes are TRBV30 and TRBJ2-7; D is perhaps TRBD2 (6 bases). Deletions cut 1 base from V and 5 bases from J, with 9 bases between. Germline lookup yields CDR1 GTSNPN and CDR2 SVGIG (reference sequence). This CDR3 contains 12 residues. The chain's CDR3 is CAWSGRGNEQYF. In nucleotides, the CDR3 is TGTGCCTGGAGTGGGCGGGGAAACGAGCAGTACTTC.

The genes are TRBV27 and TRBJ2-1; possibly TRBD2 for D (5 bases). This CDR3 contains 12 residues. Per the germline V gene, CDR1 is MNHEY and CDR2 is SMNVEV (reference sequence). V was cut by 2 bases and J by 8 bases, with 7 bases left in between. The chain's CDR3 is CASSLIGDEQFF. The CDR3 DNA reads TGTGCCAGCAGTTTAATCGGGGATGAGCAGTTCTTC.

The J gene is TRBJ2-7, the V gene TRBV4-3; 8 positions agree with TRBD2. CDR1 and CDR2 from the germline V gene are LGHNA and YSLEER. This CDR3 has 13 residues. The junction had 9 bases not matched to a gene; V was cut back by 8 bases and J by 6 bases. DNA of the CDR3: TGCGCCAGCGGAGGAGGACTAGCCGGCGAGCAGTACTTC. Translation: CASGGGLAGEQYF.

The V and J genes are TRBV6-5 and TRBJ1-1; D remains unclear. Trimming pared 5 bases from V and 1 base from J, leaving 8 bases between. CDR3 size: 13 residues. CDR1 and CDR2 from the germline V gene are MNHEY and SVGAGI. The CDR3: CASSPSGNTEAFF. CDR3 bases: TGTGCCAGCAGTCCCTCGGGGAACACTGAAGCTTTCTTT.

The chain uses TRBV3-1 (or the pseudogene TRBV3-2) and TRBJ1-1; weak D call: TRBD1 (6 bases). Germline loops: CDR1 LGHDT, CDR2 YNNKEL (reference sequence). V was clipped by 1 base and J by 5 bases, with 20 bases between them. The length of the CDR3 is 17 residues. CDR3 amino acids: CASSQAYKTGLLTEAFF. CDR3 DNA: TGTGCCAGCAGCCAAGCGTATAAGACAGGTTTGCTGACTGAAGCTTTCTTT.

This clone has only a few counts. The J gene is TRBJ2-1, the V gene TRBV19; 10 bases fit TRBD2. In germline, CDR1 is LNHDA, CDR2 SQIVND (reference sequence). V was clipped by 6 bases and J by 6 bases; unmatched bases: 8. The CDR3 runs 15 residues. The CDR3 sequence: CASSGLAVGGNEQFF. The CDR3 DNA follows: TGTGCCAGTAGCGGACTAGCGGTCGGGGGCAATGAGCAGTTCTTC.

This clone was seen a few times. The rearrangement joins TRBV4-2 to TRBJ2-7; the match to TRBD2 covers 9 bases. The CDR3 covers 13 residues. CDR1 LGHNA and CDR2 YNFKEQ come from the germline V gene. The junction had 3 bases not matched to a gene; V was cut back by 5 bases and J by 4 bases. CDR3 protein: CASSGTSRYEQYF. The CDR3 nucleotides are TGTGCCAGCAGCGGGACTAGCAGATACGAGCAGTACTTC.

The rearrangement links TRBV7-9 to TRBJ1-1, with TRBD1 matching over 9 bases. The V segment lost 6 bases and the J segment 4 bases; nucleotides outside the gene matches: 9. This CDR3 is built from 15 residues. CDR1 is SEHNR, CDR2 FQNEAQ, per germline (reference sequence). This CDR3 reads CASSSAGQGTTEAFF. CDR3 DNA sequence: TGTGCCAGCAGTTCGGCGGGACAGGGCACCACTGAAGCTTTCTTT.

The chain carries TRBV6-5 and TRBJ2-3, with 8 bases identical to TRBD1. Unmatched junction bases numbered 5, after V lost 6 bases and J lost 9 bases. The CDR3 covers 12 residues. Germline values: CDR1 MNHEY, CDR2 SVGAGI. The CDR3: CASRPDRGTQYF. CDR3 nucleotide sequence: TGTGCCAGCAGGCCTGACAGGGGCACGCAGTATTTT.

The rearrangement links TRBV4-2 to TRBJ2-7; 9 bases match TRBD2. Germline loops: CDR1 LGHNA, CDR2 YNFKEQ. The CDR3 is 14 residues long. V was clipped by 4 bases and J by 2 bases; unmatched bases: 3. The CDR3 DNA is TGTGCCAGCAGCCCGAGCGGGGGGCCCTACGAGCAGTACTTC. This gives the protein CASSPSGGPYEQYF.

V usage is TRBV5-1 and J usage is TRBJ1-1; 9 nucleotides agree with TRBD1. The CDR3 contains 15 residues. The germline V gene has CDR1 SGHRS and CDR2 YFSETQ. Unmatched junction bases numbered 2, after V lost 0 bases and J lost 2 bases. Here the CDR3 reads CASSLAGQGNTEAFF. In DNA, the CDR3 is TGCGCCAGCAGCTTGGCGGGACAGGGAAACACTGAAGCTTTCTTT.

CDR3 loop: CASRNRDRGLGGEQFF. DNA of the CDR3: TGCGCCAGCAGAAACCGGGACAGGGGGCTGGGGGGTGAGCAGTTCTTC. The V and J genes are TRBV4-1 and TRBJ2-1, with 12 bases that match TRBD1. This CDR3 is 16 amino acids long. V shed 6 bases and J 9 bases; nucleotides not matched to a gene: 12. Germline V lookup: CDR1 MGHRA, CDR2 YSYEKL.

The chain couples TRBV2 to TRBJ1-1; 8 positions agree with TRBD1. V shed 9 bases and J 8 bases; nucleotides not matched to a gene: 8. The CDR3 covers 12 residues. Germline assignment: CDR1 SNHLY and CDR2 FYNNEI. CDR3 sequence reads: CASHRGGAEAFF. The CDR3 nucleotides read TGTGCCAGTCACAGGGGGGGTGCCGAAGCTTTCTTT.

CDR3 amino acids: CASGSLGELFF. CDR3 nucleotides: TGTGCTAGTGGTTCCCTCGGGGAGCTGTTTTTT. The chain links TRBV12-5 to TRBJ2-2; D unresolved. V lost 4 bases, J lost 7 bases, and 4 bases lay in between. The CDR3 contains 11 residues. Germline V gene lookup returns CDR1 LGHNT and CDR2 FRNRAP.

The V call is TRBV10-2, the J call TRBJ1-5; D gene ambiguous. V was pared by 5 bases and J by 6 bases, with 17 bases between. This CDR3 spans 15 amino acids. Germline values: CDR1 WSHSY, CDR2 SAAADI. The CDR3 DNA is TGCGCCAGCAGTCGCACCGGGCAGGCGGGTCAGCCCCAGCATTTT. It is translated as CASSRTGQAGQPQHF.

The chain employs TRBV6-2 or TRBV6-3 and TRBJ1-6; no firm D call. The length of the CDR3 is 15 residues. In germline, CDR1 is MNHEY, CDR2 SVGEGT. With 4 bases removed from V and 7 bases from J, the gap between germline ends came to 14 bases. CDR3 in DNA: TGTGCCAGCAGTTCATGGCTCACCGGGAATTCACCCCTCCACTTT. Translated: CASSSWLTGNSPLHF.

The chain couples TRBV19 to TRBJ2-1; the D gene is possibly TRBD1 (6 bases). Per germline, CDR1 LNHDA and CDR2 SQIVND (reference sequence). This CDR3 has 15 residues. V was pared by 6 bases and J by 1 base, with 13 bases between. The CDR3 region has the DNA TGTGCCAGTAGACTCCCAGGGGTATCCTACAATGAGCAGTTCTTC. It translates to CASRLPGVSYNEQFF.

J is TRBJ1-1 and V is TRBV12-3 or TRBV12-4; D gene ambiguous. With 1 base removed from V and 3 bases from J, the gap between germline ends came to 6 bases. The CDR3 contains 13 residues. The CDR3 DNA is TGTGCCAGCAGTTTAGTCCAGTACACTGAAGCTTTCTTT. Protein product: CASSLVQYTEAFF.

With respect to this clone: Other DNA variants within this sample encode the same CDR3. The chain couples TRBV19 to TRBJ1-1, with 8 bases fitting TRBD1. V trimming: 5 bases; J trimming: 1 base; junction bases outside the gene matches: 15. Germline V CDR1 and CDR2: LNHDA, SQIVND (reference sequence). There are 18 residues in the CDR3. The CDR3 DNA is TGTGCCAGTAGTGCCCACCGGGACAGGAGATTCCCGAACACTGAAGCTTTCTTT. Its protein is CASSAHRDRRFPNTEAFF.

This clone appeared a single time. CDR3: CASSRGSGVAGANEQFF. DNA of the CDR3: TGCGCCAGCAGCCGCGGATCCGGGGTAGCGGGAGCCAATGAGCAGTTCTTC. J is TRBJ2-1 and V is TRBV4-1; TRBD2 aligns across 9 bases. Germline V lookup: CDR1 MGHRA, CDR2 YSYEKL. This CDR3 is 17 amino acids long. V lost 4 bases to trimming and J lost 6 bases; unmatched junction nucleotides: 13.

The chain employs TRBV12-5 and TRBJ2-2; D is possibly TRBD1 (5 bases). V was cut by 5 bases and J by 5 bases, with 9 bases left in between. CDR3 length: 13 amino acids. The germline gives CDR1 LGHNT, CDR2 FRNRAP. The CDR3 is CASGLGVTGELFF. The DNA for the CDR3 is TGTGCTAGTGGTCTAGGGGTTACCGGGGAGCTGTTTTTT. Using reference TRBV12-5 and TRBJ2-2 for the parts outside the CDR3, the full variable domain is DARVTQTPRHKVTEMGQEVTMRCQPILGHNTVFWYRQTMMQGLELLAYFRNRAPLDDSGMPKDRFSAEMPDATLATLKIQPSEPRDSAVYFCASGLGVTGELFFGEGSRLTVL.

The chain has TRBV5-5 and TRBJ2-1; a weak D match, TRBD2 (5 bases). The CDR3 is made up of 15 amino acids. With 0 bases removed from V and 9 bases from J, the gap between germline ends came to 16 bases. The germline V gene has CDR1 SGHKS and CDR2 YYEKEE (reference sequence). The CDR3, as DNA: TGTGCCAGCAGCTTGGAATCTGGCGGGTATACTGAGCAGTTCTTC. Translated: CASSLESGGYTEQFF.

The chain employs TRBV30 and TRBJ1-1; D unresolved. The V end was cut by 0 bases, the J end by 1 base, with 12 bases between. There are 15 residues in the CDR3. Germline assignment: CDR1 GTSNPN and CDR2 SVGIG (reference sequence). The CDR3: CAWSVAFRRNTEAFF. CDR3 nucleotide sequence: TGTGCCTGGAGTGTAGCTTTCCGCCGGAACACTGAAGCTTTCTTT.

The V gene is TRBV3-1 (or the pseudogene TRBV3-2), the J gene TRBJ1-2, with a tentative D call TRBD1 (5 bases). The CDR3 runs to 13 residues. The germline V gene has CDR1 LGHDT and CDR2 YNNKEL (reference sequence). V was trimmed by 1 base and J by 8 bases, leaving 11 bases between them. The CDR3 coding sequence is TGTGCCAGCAGCCAAGCAGGGTACGGGGGCTACACCTTC. The encoded protein is CASSQAGYGGYTF.

The V gene is TRBV7-2, the J gene TRBJ2-5; 9 positions agree with TRBD1. Germline trimming cut 1 base from V and 5 bases from J; bases unmatched to any gene: 5. The CDR3 runs to 15 residues. Germline loops: CDR1 SGHTA, CDR2 FQGNSA. CDR3 sequence reads: CASSLGGQGLETQYF. The CDR3 DNA reads as TGTGCCAGCAGCTTAGGGGGACAGGGTCTCGAGACCCAGTACTTC.

The chain carries TRBV18 and TRBJ1-1, with D maybe TRBD1 (6 bases). The CDR3 length is 14 residues. Trimming cost V 7 bases and J 11 bases, with 23 bases left between them. Per germline, CDR1 KGHSH and CDR2 LQKENI. CDR3 protein: CASFQRGGDNYAFF. The CDR3 coding sequence is TGTGCCAGCTTCCAGAGGGGGGGCGATAATTATGCTTTCTTT.

The chain uses TRBV4-3 and TRBJ1-4; D ambiguous. Germline V gene data show CDR1 as LGHNA and CDR2 as YSLEER. Trimming shortened V by 0 bases and J by 4 bases, and 15 bases separated the two germline ends. The CDR3 runs to 17 residues. The CDR3 DNA sequence: TGCGCCAGCAGCCAAGATTGGGAGGCCCGTAGTAATGAAAAACTGTTTTTT. This codes for CASSQDWEARSNEKLFF.

This chain uses TRBV18 with TRBJ2-1; 9 bases are a match to TRBD2. The CDR3 extends over 13 amino acids. In germline, CDR1 is KGHSH, CDR2 LQKENI. The junction had 6 bases not matched to a gene; V was cut back by 3 bases and J by 12 bases. As DNA, the CDR3 is TGTGCCAGCTCACCTCGGACTAGCGAAAGGCAGTTCTTC. Residues: CASSPRTSERQFF. The full variable domain, in which reference TRBV18 and TRBJ2-1 provide the parts outside the CDR3, is NAGVMQNPRHLVRRRGQEARLRCSPMKGHSHVYWYRQLPEEGLKFMVYLQKENIIDESGMPKERFSAEFPKEGPSILRIQQVVRGDSAAYFCASSPRTSERQFFGPGTRLTVL.

J is TRBJ2-3 and V is TRBV19; TRBD1 matches at 11 bases. Germline assignment: CDR1 LNHDA and CDR2 SQIVND (reference sequence). This CDR3 has 14 residues. Losses at the gene ends were 6 bases for V and 3 bases for J; bases not matched to a gene: 2. The CDR3 sequence: CASRGQGGTDTQYF. In DNA, the CDR3 is TGTGCCAGTAGGGGACAGGGGGGAACAGATACGCAGTATTTT.

V usage is TRBV27 and J usage is TRBJ2-1, with 9 positions matching TRBD2. This CDR3 is 15 amino acids long. Trimming cost V 3 bases and J 5 bases; bases outside gene matches: 5. CDR1 is MNHEY and CDR2 is SMNVEV in the germline V gene (reference sequence). CDR3 bases: TGTGCCAGCAGTTTCACGGGACTAGCCCACAATGAGCAGTTCTTC. Translating gives CASSFTGLAHNEQFF.